The 19 T cell receptor beta chains below all came from one sample that was sequenced in a study of response to subunit inactivated influenza vaccine. Each CDR3 protein is one row after TCRdb ran MiXCR on the RT-PCR reads. The data contain about 650,000 distinct CDR3 sequences, around a sixth of them seen just once; the ten biggest clones take up roughly 10%. This specimen was PBMCs from blood, taken approximately 12 days after vaccination. These receptors all come from a man in his fifties who received an inactivated influenza vaccine.

This clonotype was counted a single time. The chain combines TRBV7-9 with TRBJ2-7; 7 bases are shared with TRBD2. This CDR3 comprises 14 residues. V lost 10 bases and J lost 4; bases outside the gene matches: 13. In germline, CDR1 is SEHNR, CDR2 FQNEAQ (reference sequence). CDR3 region: CATGTKGVGYEQYF. The DNA for the CDR3 is TGTGCCACCGGGACTAAAGGGGTTGGGTACGAGCAGTACTTC.

This clonotype was counted ten times or more. The rearrangement uses TRBV18 and TRBJ1-2, with D tentatively TRBD1 (5 bases). The V gene lost 0 bases and the J gene lost 8 bases, with 13 bases spanning the gap. Germline loops: CDR1 KGHSH, CDR2 LQKENI. This CDR3 comprises 14 residues. The CDR3 bases are TGTGCCAGCTCACCACCAGAGGGGCTTGGAGGCTACACCTTC. It encodes CASSPPEGLGGYTF.

The chain joins TRBV7-9 to TRBJ2-5, with D perhaps TRBD2 (5 bases). Trimming shortened V by 7 bases and J by 1 base, and 13 bases separated the two germline ends. The CDR3 runs 14 residues. Germline assignment: CDR1 SEHNR and CDR2 FQNEAQ (reference sequence). CDR3 sequence reads: CASTQAGVQETQYF. In DNA, the CDR3 is TGTGCCAGCACCCAGGCCGGGGTCCAAGAGACCCAGTACTTC.

This chain uses TRBV6-1 with TRBJ2-1; the match to TRBD2 covers 13 bases. V was pared by 6 bases and J by 8 bases, with 7 bases of the junction left unmatched. CDR1 and CDR2 from the germline V gene are MNHNS and SASEGT. The CDR3 totals 15 residues. The CDR3 sequence is CASRGGLAGDYEQFF. The CDR3 DNA reads TGTGCCAGCAGGGGAGGACTAGCGGGGGACTATGAGCAGTTCTTC.

In its sample, this clonotype was seen once. This chain joins TRBV20-1 and TRBJ1-1; D call uncertain. The CDR3 covers 12 residues. The V end was cut by 4 bases, the J end by 5 bases, with 11 bases between. CDR1 and CDR2 (germline): DFQATT, SNEGSKA (reference sequence). CDR3 loop: CSATGGRTEAFF. CDR3 bases: TGCAGTGCTACGGGAGGGAGGACTGAAGCTTTCTTT.

The chain links TRBV18 to TRBJ2-7; D is unclear. The length of the CDR3 is 13 residues. Germline V lookup: CDR1 KGHSH, CDR2 LQKENI. With 0 bases removed from V and 5 bases from J, the gap between germline ends came to 8 bases. The CDR3 region has the DNA TGTGCCAGCTCACCACCGGCGGTTAACGAGCAGTACTTC. This translates into CASSPPAVNEQYF.

The chain combines TRBV10-3 with TRBJ2-7; possibly TRBD1 or TRBD2 for D (5 bases each). This CDR3 contains 14 residues. Germline V gene lookup returns CDR1 ENHRY and CDR2 SYGVKD. Trimming took 6 bases from V and 2 from J, leaving 14 bases between them. The CDR3 spells CAISRDQNTYEQYF. In nucleotides, the CDR3 is TGTGCCATCAGCCGGGACCAAAATACCTACGAGCAGTACTTC.

This clonotype was seen more than once but under ten times. V gene TRBV6-1 combines with J gene TRBJ1-2, with D maybe TRBD1 (6 bases). Trimming shortened V by 5 bases and J by 3 bases, and 13 bases separated the two germline ends. CDR3 length equals 14 residues. Looked up from germline, CDR1 is MNHNS and CDR2 is SASEGT. DNA for the CDR3: TGTGCCAGCAGTACAGGGACTTCTTACTATGGCTACACCTTC. Its protein product is CASSTGTSYYGYTF.

The chain uses TRBV4-3 and TRBJ1-1, with D uncertain. The CDR3 covers 15 residues. Germline-derived CDR1 and CDR2 are LGHNA and YSLEER. Trimming took off 0 bases at V and 1 base at J, with 9 bases between the two ends. The CDR3 loop is CASSQDLSRNTEAFF. CDR3 DNA sequence: TGCGCCAGCAGCCAAGATCTTTCACGGAACACTGAAGCTTTCTTT.

This clonotype was picked up a small number of times. The chain joins TRBV4-2 to TRBJ2-1, with TRBD2 identical over 15 bases. The CDR3 spans 18 residues. Unmatched junction bases numbered 8, after V lost 1 base and J lost 7 bases. Germline CDR1 is LGHNA and CDR2 is YNFKEQ. The CDR3 coding sequence is TGTGCCAGCAGCCAAGTTCGGACTAGCGGGAGGGCAATAAATGAGCAGTTCTTC. Translation gives CASSQVRTSGRAINEQFF.

The chain recombines TRBV24-1 with TRBJ2-1; D gene ambiguous. Germline assignment: CDR1 KGHDR and CDR2 SFDVKD. CDR3 size: 16 residues. The germline V and J ends were trimmed by 2 bases and 5 bases, with 15 bases remaining between them. CDR3 sequence reads: CATSDWLHNSNNEQFF. The CDR3, as DNA: TGTGCCACCAGTGATTGGCTTCACAACAGTAACAATGAGCAGTTCTTC.

This clonotype was observed a few times. The chain has TRBV4-1 and TRBJ1-6, with D uncertain. The CDR3 covers 14 residues. Trimming took 4 bases from V and 9 from J, leaving 13 bases between them. Germline V gives CDR1 MGHRA, CDR2 YSYEKL. CDR3 loop: CASSPTGSASPLHF. The CDR3, as DNA: TGCGCCAGCAGCCCCACGGGGAGCGCTTCACCCCTCCACTTT.

V gene TRBV15 combines with J gene TRBJ2-7, with D perhaps TRBD1 (5 bases). From germline, CDR1 is LNHNV and CDR2 YYDKDF (reference sequence). The CDR3 sequence is 13 residues long. The germline V and J ends were trimmed by 3 bases and 8 bases, with 14 bases remaining between them. CDR3 protein: CATSRSRDRQQYF. CDR3 coding DNA: TGTGCCACCAGCAGGAGCCGAGACAGACAGCAGTACTTC. Filled out from reference TRBV15 and TRBJ2-7, the complete variable domain reads DAMVIQNPRYQVTQFGKPVTLSCSQTLNHNVMYWYQQKSSQAPKLLFHYYDKDFNNEADTPDNFQSRRPNTSFCFLDIRSPGLGDTAMYLCATSRSRDRQQYFGPGTRLTVT.

The gene calls are TRBV6-5 and TRBJ1-1; a weak D match, TRBD1 (5 bases). The CDR3 covers 14 residues. In germline, CDR1 is MNHEY, CDR2 SVGAGI. The V end was cut by 0 bases, the J end by 5 bases, with 10 bases between. CDR3 residues: CASSYSGRRTEAFF. CDR3 sequence (DNA): TGTGCCAGCAGTTACTCGGGGCGCCGGACTGAAGCTTTCTTT.

This clonotype was seen only a few times. The rearrangement uses TRBV10-3 and TRBJ2-5; tentative D call: TRBD2 (5 bases). Per the germline V gene, CDR1 is ENHRY and CDR2 is SYGVKD. The CDR3 is made up of 16 amino acids. The V end lost 3 bases, the J end lost 3 bases, and 17 bases lay between the germline ends. The CDR3 DNA reads TGTGCCATCAGTGATCAAGGTTCGGGGAATAAAGAGACCCAGTACTTC. Encoded protein: CAISDQGSGNKETQYF.

This clonotype was recorded many times. The rearrangement links TRBV7-2 to TRBJ2-7, with TRBD2 identical over 9 bases. This CDR3 comprises 15 residues. The J segment lost 6 bases and the V segment lost 1 base, leaving 7 bases of the junction unmatched. Germline V gene lookup returns CDR1 SGHTA and CDR2 FQGNSA. The CDR3 coding sequence is TGTGCCAGCAGCTTAGGCCCGGGACTAGCAGTCGAGCAGTACTTC. Its translation is CASSLGPGLAVEQYF.

This clonotype has just a few counts. The rearrangement links TRBV5-4 to TRBJ1-2; the match to TRBD1 covers 7 bases. The germline V gene has CDR1 SGHNT and CDR2 YYREEE (reference sequence). CDR3 length: 15 residues. V was clipped by 0 bases and J by 7 bases; unmatched bases: 9. CDR3 sequence reads: CASSLAGSQGTGYTF. CDR3 nucleotides: TGTGCCAGCAGCTTGGCCGGTTCACAGGGGACTGGCTACACCTTC.

This clonotype was recorded a few times. This chain links TRBV12-3 or TRBV12-4 with TRBJ1-1, with 7 bases that match TRBD1. V trimming: 6 bases; J trimming: 3 bases; junction bases outside the gene matches: 7. This CDR3 region has 14 residues. The DNA of the CDR3 is TGTGCCAGCAGAATACAGGGGCGGGACACTGAAGCTTTCTTT. Translating gives CASRIQGRDTEAFF.

The chain is built from TRBV24-1 and TRBJ1-1, with 7 bases aligning to TRBD1. Germline loops: CDR1 KGHDR, CDR2 SFDVKD. This CDR3 has 13 residues. V was pared by 7 bases and J by 0 bases, with 1 base of the junction left unmatched. DNA for the CDR3: TGTGCCACCAGACAGGGGCTGAACACTGAAGCTTTCTTT. As protein: CATRQGLNTEAFF.